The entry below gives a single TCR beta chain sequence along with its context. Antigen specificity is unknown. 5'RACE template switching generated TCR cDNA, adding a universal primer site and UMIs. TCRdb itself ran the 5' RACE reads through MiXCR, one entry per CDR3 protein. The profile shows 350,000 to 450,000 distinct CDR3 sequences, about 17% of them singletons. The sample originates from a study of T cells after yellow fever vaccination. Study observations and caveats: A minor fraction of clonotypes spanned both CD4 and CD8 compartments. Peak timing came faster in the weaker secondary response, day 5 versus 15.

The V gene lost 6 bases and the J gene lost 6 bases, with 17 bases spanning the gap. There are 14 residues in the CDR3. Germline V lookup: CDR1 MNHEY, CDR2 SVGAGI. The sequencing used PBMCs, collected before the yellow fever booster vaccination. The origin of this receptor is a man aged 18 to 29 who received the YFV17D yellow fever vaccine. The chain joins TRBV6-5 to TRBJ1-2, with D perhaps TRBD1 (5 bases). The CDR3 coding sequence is TGTGCCAGCAGCCGGGACCCTTATCGCCATGGCTACACCTTC. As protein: CASSRDPYRHGYTF.